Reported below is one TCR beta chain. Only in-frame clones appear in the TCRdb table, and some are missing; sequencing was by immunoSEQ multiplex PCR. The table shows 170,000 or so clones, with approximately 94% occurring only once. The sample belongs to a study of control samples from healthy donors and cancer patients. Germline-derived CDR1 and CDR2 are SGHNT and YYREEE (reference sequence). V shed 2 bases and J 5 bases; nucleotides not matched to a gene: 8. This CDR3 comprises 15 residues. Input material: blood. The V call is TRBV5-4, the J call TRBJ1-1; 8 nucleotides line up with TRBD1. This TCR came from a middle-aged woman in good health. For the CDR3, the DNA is TGTGCCAGCAGCTTATCACACAGGGGGGGAACTGAAGCTTTCTTT. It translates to CASSLSHRGGTEAFF.